This T cell receptor beta chain was recorded in a study of CD8+ T cells in alopecia areata. Study-wide context: Scoring treated patients' severity relied on the percentage of scalp area affected.

Concerning this clone: The antigen is unknown.

Germline CDR1 is KGHSH and CDR2 is LQKENI. V gave up 2 bases and J gave up 3 bases, with 3 bases separating them. The CDR3 is made up of 12 amino acids. Treatment described: oral pan-JAK inhibitor, 5-10 mg twice daily. Extraction and reverse transcription of RNA yielded cDNA as the sequencing template. Produced via immunoSEQ multiplex PCR; TCRdb's table is partial and in-frame only. The data hold 150,000 or so clones, with more than 85% observed a single time. Whole-study results and caveats: The study found higher clonality in lesional than normal scalp, especially in alopecia totalis/universalis. Scalp and blood samples kept many expanded lesional clones throughout tofacitinib. For patients receiving tofacitinib, scalp clonality and expanded CD8+ clones among the top 100 significantly decreased.

The rearrangement links TRBV18 to TRBJ2-3; D is unclear. The sequence came from a human donor with alopecia areata. This specimen consisted of CD8+ T cells sorted from blood, obtained at week 4, from a patient treated with tofacitinib. In DNA form, the CDR3 reads TGTGCCAGCTCACCAGAAACAGATACGCAGTATTTT. This gives the protein CASSPETDTQYF.